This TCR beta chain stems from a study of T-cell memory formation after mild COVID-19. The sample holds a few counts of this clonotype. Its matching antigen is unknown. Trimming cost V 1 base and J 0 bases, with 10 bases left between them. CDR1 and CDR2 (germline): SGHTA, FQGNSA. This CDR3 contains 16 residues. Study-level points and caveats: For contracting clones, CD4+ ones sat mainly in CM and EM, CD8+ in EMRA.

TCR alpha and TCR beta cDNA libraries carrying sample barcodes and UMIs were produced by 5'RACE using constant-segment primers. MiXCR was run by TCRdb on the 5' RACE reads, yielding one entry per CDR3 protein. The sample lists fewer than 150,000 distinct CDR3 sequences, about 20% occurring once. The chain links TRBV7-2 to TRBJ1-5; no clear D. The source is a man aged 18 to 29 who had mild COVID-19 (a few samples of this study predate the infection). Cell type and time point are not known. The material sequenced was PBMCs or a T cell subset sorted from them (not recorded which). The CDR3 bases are TGTGCCAGCAGCTTAGGGGCAGCCGATAGCAATCAGCCCCAGCATTTT. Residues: CASSLGAADSNQPQHF.